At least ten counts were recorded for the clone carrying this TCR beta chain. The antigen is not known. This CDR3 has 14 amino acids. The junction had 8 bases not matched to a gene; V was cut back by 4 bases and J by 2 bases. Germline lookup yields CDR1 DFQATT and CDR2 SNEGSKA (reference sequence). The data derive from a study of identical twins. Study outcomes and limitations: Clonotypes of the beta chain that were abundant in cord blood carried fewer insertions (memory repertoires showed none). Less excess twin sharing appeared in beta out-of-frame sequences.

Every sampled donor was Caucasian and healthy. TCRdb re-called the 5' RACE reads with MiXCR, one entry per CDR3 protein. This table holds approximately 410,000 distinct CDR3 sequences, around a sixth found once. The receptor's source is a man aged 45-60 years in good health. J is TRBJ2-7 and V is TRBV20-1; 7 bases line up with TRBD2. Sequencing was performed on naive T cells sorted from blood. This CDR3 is CSATLGGTPYEQYF. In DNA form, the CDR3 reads TGCAGTGCTACCTTGGGGGGGACCCCCTACGAGCAGTACTTC.